Presented here are 27 T cell receptor beta chains from one specimen sequenced in a study of CD8 T cells in Susac syndrome. Random hexamers were used to reverse transcribe the RNA input (0.5 to 1 ug). TCRdb ran MiXCR on the immunoSEQ multiplex PCR reads and lists one entry per CDR3 protein. The sample lists roughly 180,000 distinct CDR3 sequences, roughly 94% occurring once. The source material was CD4+ T cells from PBMCs. These TCRs come from a human donor with Susac syndrome.

V is TRBV28 and J is TRBJ1-5; D not resolved. Germline CDR1 and CDR2: MDHEN and SYDVKM. V was cut by 4 bases and J by 7 bases, with 8 bases left in between. This CDR3 spans 12 amino acids. CDR3 DNA sequence: TGTGCCAGCAGTTCCTTTATGCAGCCCCAGCATTTT. Translating it yields CASSSFMQPQHF.

V gene TRBV20-1 combines with J gene TRBJ2-3; no definite D call. The CDR3 contains 12 residues. Trimming took off 3 bases at V and 2 bases at J, with 6 bases between the two ends. Germline V lookup: CDR1 DFQATT, CDR2 SNEGSKA (reference sequence). The CDR3 sequence: CSASQNTDTQYF. The DNA for the CDR3 is TGCAGTGCTAGTCAGAACACAGATACGCAGTATTTT.

This chain links TRBV27 with TRBJ2-1; 9 nucleotides match TRBD1. This CDR3 has 15 amino acids. The V segment lost 6 bases and the J segment 12 bases; nucleotides outside the gene matches: 15. Germline values: CDR1 MNHEY, CDR2 SMNVEV (reference sequence). This chain's CDR3 is CASSPGQGTQSLQFF. CDR3 sequence (DNA): TGTGCCAGCAGCCCAGGACAGGGGACTCAGAGCTTGCAGTTCTTC.

This clonotype appeared once. J is TRBJ2-1 and V is TRBV5-6; 9 bases map to TRBD1. Germline assignment: CDR1 SGHDT and CDR2 YYEEEE. The CDR3 spans 16 residues. V dropped 4 bases and J dropped 3; count of bases not matched to a gene: 8. The CDR3 here is CASSTRTGEDYNEQFF. CDR3 coding DNA: TGTGCCAGCAGCACAAGGACAGGGGAAGACTACAATGAGCAGTTCTTC.

V gene TRBV20-1 combines with J gene TRBJ1-5; D might be TRBD1 (5 bases). V was shortened by 6 bases and J by 3 bases, with 12 bases between the two germline ends. This CDR3 is 13 amino acids long. Germline V gene sequence: CDR1 DFQATT, CDR2 SNEGSKA (reference sequence). The CDR3 bases are TGCAGTGCCTCAATGGGGGTCAATCAGCCCCAGCATTTT. It translates to CSASMGVNQPQHF.

The chain carries TRBV11-2 and TRBJ2-7; D is uncertain. The CDR3 length is 11 residues. Germline CDR1 SGHAT, CDR2 FQNNGV. With 5 bases removed from V and 3 bases from J, the gap between germline ends came to 5 bases. The CDR3 sequence is CASSGYYEQYF. DNA for the CDR3: TGTGCCAGCAGCGGCTACTACGAGCAGTACTTC. The whole variable domain, filled in from reference TRBV11-2 and TRBJ2-7, reads EAGVAQSPRYKIIEKRQSVAFWCNPISGHATLYWYQQILGQGPKLLIQFQNNGVVDDSQLPKDRFSAERLKGVDSTLKIQPAKLEDSAVYLCASSGYYEQYFGPGTRLTVT.

The rearrangement uses TRBV20-1 and TRBJ2-7, with TRBD1 as a possible D gene (5 bases). This CDR3 is 12 amino acids long. Between the trimmed V and J ends, which lost 7 bases and 0 bases, there was a span of 10 bases. Germline lookup yields CDR1 DFQATT and CDR2 SNEGSKA (reference sequence). CDR3 DNA sequence: TGCAGTGTGCGGACAATCTCCTACGAGCAGTACTTC. Its translation: CSVRTISYEQYF.

The rearrangement joins TRBV7-8 to TRBJ1-1; weak D call: TRBD1 (5 bases). CDR1 is SGHVS and CDR2 is FQNEAQ in the germline V gene. Trimming stripped 5 bases from V and 10 bases from J, with 11 bases between. CDR3 length equals 11 residues. Here the CDR3 DNA reads TGTGCCAGCAGCCCCCCCGGGGGAGCTTTCTTT. Protein: CASSPPGGAFF. Based on the CDR3 plus reference TRBV7-8 and TRBJ1-1, the full variable domain is GAGVSQSPRYKVAKRGQDVALRCDPISGHVSLFWYQQALGQGPEFLTYFQNEAQLDKSGLPSDRFFAERPEGSVSTLKIQRTQQEDSAVYLCASSPPGGAFFGQGTRLTVV.

This clonotype was counted between two and nine times. The chain recombines TRBV7-9 with TRBJ2-5, with D hard to call. This CDR3 comprises 11 residues. The germline CDR1 and CDR2 sequences are SEHNR and FQNEAQ (reference sequence). V lost 4 bases to trimming and J lost 5 bases, with 5 bases between them. In DNA form, the CDR3 reads TGTGCCAGCAGCTCTGGGGAGACCCAGTACTTC. It yields the protein CASSSGETQYF.

The chain links TRBV30 to TRBJ1-2; no definite D call. From germline, CDR1 is GTSNPN and CDR2 SVGIG (reference sequence). This CDR3 has 13 amino acids. V was clipped by 1 base and J by 2 bases, with 8 bases between them. This CDR3 is CAWSGPPNYGYTF. Here the CDR3 DNA reads TGTGCCTGGAGTGGACCGCCAAACTATGGCTACACCTTC.

This clonotype was seen once. The chain uses TRBV11-2 and TRBJ2-3; D ambiguous. Germline-derived CDR1 and CDR2 are SGHAT and FQNNGV. This CDR3 is 13 amino acids long. The V end was cut by 4 bases, the J end by 1 base, with 6 bases between. The CDR3 coding sequence is TGTGCCAGCAGCTACGTAGGCACAGATACGCAGTATTTT. It is translated as CASSYVGTDTQYF.

The chain recombines TRBV5-1 with TRBJ2-7; a possible D gene is TRBD2 (5 bases). V shed 2 bases and J shed 2 bases, with 5 bases lying between them. The CDR3 totals 12 residues. The germline gives CDR1 SGHRS, CDR2 YFSETQ. The chain's CDR3 is CASSFGAYEQYF. The CDR3 nucleotides are TGCGCCAGCAGCTTCGGGGCCTACGAGCAGTACTTC.

The gene calls are TRBV15 and TRBJ1-1; a possible D gene is TRBD1 (5 bases). V was cut by 0 bases and J by 6 bases, with 11 bases left in between. The germline gives CDR1 LNHNV, CDR2 YYDKDF (reference sequence). The CDR3 spans 14 residues. The CDR3, as DNA: TGTGCCACCAGCAGAGAGATCGCAGGGCCTGAAGCTTTCTTT. Translating it yields CATSREIAGPEAFF.

J is TRBJ1-5 and V is TRBV20-1, with 7 bases lining up with TRBD1. J gave up 4 bases and V 4 bases, and 4 bases lay outside the gene matches. The V gene's germline CDR1 is DFQATT and CDR2 SNEGSKA (reference sequence). The CDR3 contains 13 residues. The CDR3 region has the DNA TGCAGTGCTACCCAGGGGGGGAATCAGCCCCAGCATTTT. This gives the protein CSATQGGNQPQHF.

The chain employs TRBV9 and TRBJ1-6; tentative D call: TRBD1 (5 bases). The germline CDR1 and CDR2 sequences are SGDLS and YYNGEE. V shed 0 bases and J shed 5 bases, with 12 bases lying between them. CDR3 length: 16 amino acids. CDR3 DNA: TGTGCCAGCAGCGTAGCACCCGGGGGTAATAATTCACCCCTCCACTTT. Its protein is CASSVAPGGNNSPLHF.

This clonotype occurred once. The chain couples TRBV4-2 to TRBJ1-4; weak D call: TRBD1 (5 bases). The V and J ends lost 1 base and 0 bases respectively, with 12 bases between them. Germline loops: CDR1 LGHNA, CDR2 YNFKEQ. The length of the CDR3 is 17 residues. CDR3 sequence (DNA): TGTGCCAGCAGCCAAGGGGCCTCGGGGGCAACTAATGAAAAACTGTTTTTT. Its protein is CASSQGASGATNEKLFF.

V gene TRBV5-1 combines with J gene TRBJ2-3, with D uncertain. Germline CDR1 SGHRS, CDR2 YFSETQ. V dropped 1 base and J dropped 2 bases, with 8 bases sitting between them. This CDR3 is built from 14 residues. Here the CDR3 DNA reads TGCGCCAGCAGCTTGATCCAGGTCACAGATACGCAGTATTTT. As protein: CASSLIQVTDTQYF.

CDR3 coding DNA: TGCGCCAGCAGCGCCTCAGGGGGAAGCAATCAGCCCCAGCATTTT. It codes for CASSASGGSNQPQHF. The rearrangement joins TRBV4-3 to TRBJ1-5; 7 bases agree with TRBD1. Germline V CDR1 and CDR2: LGHNA, YSLEER. V was clipped by 5 bases and J by 1 base; unmatched bases: 5. There are 15 residues in the CDR3.

CDR3 DNA sequence: TGTGCCAGCAGCTTTGTTCAGAACACTGAAGCTTTCTTT. As protein: CASSFVQNTEAFF. V and J are TRBV7-2 and TRBJ1-1; no firm D call. CDR1 and CDR2 (germline): SGHTA, FQGNSA. Trimming removed 3 bases from V and 1 base from J, with 6 bases in between. The length of the CDR3 is 13 residues.

The chain carries TRBV2 and TRBJ1-1, with TRBD1 identical over 7 bases. This CDR3 is 13 amino acids long. The trim removed 8 bases at V and 4 bases at J, leaving 7 bases unmatched. Germline values: CDR1 SNHLY, CDR2 FYNNEI. The CDR3, as DNA: TGTGCCAGCGCCAGACAGGGCTCCACTGAAGCTTTCTTT. It codes for CASARQGSTEAFF.

V gene TRBV3-1 combines with J gene TRBJ2-5; TRBD1 might be the D (6 bases). Germline V gene lookup returns CDR1 LGHDT and CDR2 YNNKEL (reference sequence). The CDR3 runs 15 residues. V was cut by 4 bases and J by 3 bases, with 15 bases left in between. The CDR3 DNA is TGTGCCAGCAGCCGGAATCCTACAGGGAAAGAGACCCAGTACTTC. Translation: CASSRNPTGKETQYF.

The genes are TRBV11-2 and TRBJ2-7, with 11 bases that match TRBD2. The CDR3 spans 15 residues. The germline V gene encodes CDR1 SGHAT and CDR2 FQNNGV. V gave up 7 bases and J gave up 2 bases; unmatched junction bases: 7. The CDR3 sequence is CASNRPGLAAYEQYF. For the CDR3, the DNA is TGTGCCAGCAATAGACCGGGACTAGCGGCCTACGAGCAGTACTTC.

This chain joins TRBV3-1 and TRBJ1-5; D uncertain. Germline V gene lookup returns CDR1 LGHDT and CDR2 YNNKEL (reference sequence). The V and J ends lost 2 bases and 7 bases respectively, with 6 bases between them. The length of the CDR3 is 12 residues. Written as DNA, the CDR3 is TGTGCCAGCAGCCAATATGGCCAGCCCCAGCATTTT. Translation gives CASSQYGQPQHF.

This clonotype was found a few times. The chain recombines TRBV28 with TRBJ2-5; D gene ambiguous. The CDR3 length is 13 residues. V shed 5 bases and J shed 5 bases, with 12 bases lying between them. Germline V lookup: CDR1 MDHEN, CDR2 SYDVKM. CDR3 protein: CASSLDLRETQYF. DNA for the CDR3: TGTGCCAGCAGTCTCGACCTCCGGGAGACCCAGTACTTC.

The chain carries TRBV20-1 and TRBJ2-7; unclear D gene. The V gene lost 0 bases and the J gene lost 6 bases, with 9 bases spanning the gap. Germline CDR1 reads DFQATT; CDR2 reads SNEGSKA (reference sequence). This CDR3 is built from 12 residues. This chain's CDR3 is CSAREGRREQYF. CDR3 coding DNA: TGCAGTGCTAGAGAGGGCAGGCGCGAGCAGTACTTC.

The chain employs TRBV4-3 and TRBJ1-5; no reliable D call. This CDR3 comprises 14 residues. Germline CDR1 LGHNA, CDR2 YSLEER. V lost 0 bases and J 6 bases, leaving 9 bases between the germline ends. CDR3 bases: TGCGCCAGCAGCCAAGACGAAGAGAGTCAGCCCCAGCATTTT. This sequence encodes CASSQDEESQPQHF.

CDR3 coding DNA: TGTGCCAGCATGAAAGGGGGCTTACGCAATCAGCCCCAGCATTTT. Amino acids: CASMKGGLRNQPQHF. The rearrangement links TRBV7-9 to TRBJ1-5; TRBD1 matches at 7 bases. J was trimmed by 2 bases and V by 7 bases; bases with no gene match: 8. Germline V gene data show CDR1 as SEHNR and CDR2 as FQNEAQ (reference sequence). The CDR3 is made up of 15 amino acids.